These 18 T cell receptor beta chains were all obtained from the same sample, sequenced in a study of T cells after yellow fever vaccination. TCRdb passed the 5' RACE reads through MiXCR, listing each CDR3 protein once. The sample holds 100,000 to 150,000 distinct CDR3 sequences, more than 6% seen once. Source: CD4+ T cells sorted from PBMCs, taken approximately 11 days after the first yellow fever vaccination. These receptors came from a man aged 18 to 29 who received the YFV17D yellow fever vaccine.

The chain couples TRBV4-2 to TRBJ2-1, with 14 bases fitting TRBD2. The junction had 11 bases not matched to a gene; V was cut back by 3 bases and J by 1 base. CDR1 and CDR2 from the germline V gene are LGHNA and YNFKEQ. The CDR3 runs 20 residues. CDR3 amino acids: CASSHLGLAGGKRSYNEQFF. The CDR3 DNA reads as TGTGCCAGCAGCCACCTCGGACTAGCGGGGGGCAAGAGGTCCTACAATGAGCAGTTCTTC.

This clonotype appeared many times. The chain is built from TRBV5-1 and TRBJ1-1; 7 bases are a match to TRBD1. CDR3 length: 16 amino acids. Germline-derived CDR1 and CDR2 are SGHRS and YFSETQ. With V trimmed by 0 bases and J by 6 bases, 11 bases remained unmatched. CDR3 in amino acids: CASSLALGDREAEAFF. The CDR3 DNA reads TGCGCCAGCAGCTTGGCCTTAGGAGACAGGGAGGCTGAAGCTTTCTTT.

This clonotype was counted at least ten times. V and J are TRBV7-2 and TRBJ2-7; 8 bases line up with TRBD2. V gave up 5 bases and J gave up 3 bases; unmatched junction bases: 12. Germline V gives CDR1 SGHTA, CDR2 FQGNSA. The CDR3 covers 16 residues. DNA of the CDR3: TGTGCCAGCAGCCCACACGGGGGGGGCCTTAGCTACGAGCAGTACTTC. Amino acids: CASSPHGGGLSYEQYF.

This clonotype was seen ten or more times. This chain joins TRBV12-3 or TRBV12-4 and TRBJ1-2; the D is unclear. Trimming cost V 8 bases and J 3 bases, with 13 bases left between them. The CDR3 totals 13 residues. CDR3 sequence: CASGLKLDYGYTF. The CDR3 coding sequence is TGTGCCAGCGGACTAAAGCTCGACTATGGCTACACCTTC.

The chain couples TRBV24-1 to TRBJ2-1, with D possibly TRBD2 on 6 matching bases. The germline V and J ends were trimmed by 6 bases and 8 bases, with 22 bases remaining between them. The CDR3 has 16 residues. The germline CDR1 and CDR2 sequences are KGHDR and SFDVKD. The CDR3 DNA is TGTGCCACCAGTCGCGCCGGGACTGTCTTACAAGATGAGCAGTTCTTC. Translation gives CATSRAGTVLQDEQFF.

V is TRBV7-2 and J is TRBJ2-7; a possible D gene is TRBD2 (5 bases). The V end was cut by 5 bases, the J end by 6 bases, with 17 bases between. The CDR3 has 14 amino acids. Germline values: CDR1 SGHTA, CDR2 FQGNSA. The CDR3 DNA is TGTGCCAGCAGCCCACCCGAGGTAGCGCGCGAGCAGTACTTC. Translated, it gives CASSPPEVAREQYF.

A word on this clonotype: A much larger clone lies one base from this, so it may be a read error. The rearrangement uses TRBV4-2 and TRBJ2-2; possible D gene TRBD2, 5 bases. Germline CDR1 and CDR2: LGHNA and YNFKEQ. This CDR3 has 14 amino acids. CDR3 residues: CASSQDVVSGELIF. The CDR3 DNA is TGTGCCAGCAGCCAAGATGTGGTATCCGGGGAGCTGATTTTT.

This clonotype was seen only a few times. This rearrangement joins TRBV23-1 to TRBJ1-3; D gene ambiguous. TRBV23-1 is marked as an open reading frame, function uncertain. The length of the CDR3 is 16 residues. Between the trimmed V and J ends, which lost 11 bases and 0 bases, there was a span of 20 bases. For the CDR3, the DNA is TGCGCCCCGACCAAGGGCCAGGAACTCTCTGGAAACACCATATATTTT. This gives the protein CAPTKGQELSGNTIYF.

At least ten counts were recorded for this clonotype. The V gene is TRBV18, the J gene TRBJ2-7; D unclear. The CDR3 covers 14 residues. Per germline, CDR1 KGHSH and CDR2 LQKENI. V was shortened by 3 bases and J by 3 bases, with 12 bases between the two germline ends. The CDR3 here is CASSPLGSLYEQYF. The CDR3 nucleotides read TGTGCCAGCTCACCGCTGGGATCCCTCTACGAGCAGTACTTC.

This clonotype was recorded many times. This chain joins TRBV7-8 and TRBJ2-1; 11 positions agree with TRBD2. The CDR3 is 15 amino acids. Germline V gives CDR1 SGHVS, CDR2 FQNEAQ. V dropped 7 bases and J dropped 2; count of bases not matched to a gene: 4. This chain's CDR3 is CASTLLAGAYNEQFF. Here the CDR3 DNA reads TGTGCCAGCACCCTACTAGCGGGGGCCTACAATGAGCAGTTCTTC. The variable domain in full, with the rest retrieved from reference TRBV7-8 and TRBJ2-1, is GAGVSQSPRYKVAKRGQDVALRCDPISGHVSLFWYQQALGQGPEFLTYFQNEAQLDKSGLPSDRFFAERPEGSVSTLKIQRTQQEDSAVYLCASTLLAGAYNEQFFGPGTRLTVL.

This clonotype appeared many times. The CDR3 sequence is CASSERGDTQYF. The DNA of the CDR3 is TGCGCCAGCAGTGAGAGGGGAGATACGCAGTATTTT. This chain connects TRBV10-1 to TRBJ2-3; D may be TRBD1 (5 bases). The CDR3 contains 12 residues. Germline lookup yields CDR1 WNHNN and CDR2 SYGVQD (reference sequence). Trimming shortened V by 2 bases and J by 5 bases, and 5 bases separated the two germline ends.

In this sample, this clonotype turned up a few times. This chain uses TRBV5-6 with TRBJ2-1, with D perhaps assigned TRBD1 or TRBD2 (5 bases each). The CDR3 loop spans 13 amino acids. Germline-derived CDR1 and CDR2 are SGHDT and YYEEEE. The germline V and J ends were trimmed by 7 bases and 1 base, with 9 bases remaining between them. CDR3 residues: CASQWGSYNEQFF. CDR3 bases: TGTGCCAGCCAATGGGGGTCCTACAATGAGCAGTTCTTC.

Many counts were recorded for this clonotype. The V and J genes are TRBV11-2 and TRBJ1-3; tentative D call: TRBD1 (6 bases). Trimming left V 5 bases short and J 0 bases short, with 11 bases between. Looked up from germline, CDR1 is SGHAT and CDR2 is FQNNGV. This CDR3 has 15 residues. CDR3 nucleotides: TGTGCCAGCAGCAACACAGGGCTCTCTGGAAACACCATATATTTT. This translates into CASSNTGLSGNTIYF.

This clonotype was counted many times. The chain employs TRBV5-1 and TRBJ1-1; a possible D gene is TRBD1 (6 bases). The CDR3 has 16 amino acids. Germline V gene lookup returns CDR1 SGHRS and CDR2 YFSETQ. Trimming took 4 bases from V and 0 from J, leaving 16 bases between them. The CDR3 here is CASSPGWTDMNTEAFF. The DNA of the CDR3 is TGCGCCAGCAGCCCGGGATGGACAGACATGAACACTGAAGCTTTCTTT.

This clonotype was recorded at least ten times. This sequence joins TRBV9 and TRBJ2-2, with no clear D. Deletions cut 2 bases from V and 6 bases from J, with 17 bases between. This CDR3 has 16 residues. Germline CDR1 and CDR2: SGDLS and YYNGEE. This CDR3 is CASSVSATLSPGELFF. In DNA form, the CDR3 reads TGTGCCAGCAGCGTTTCAGCGACATTAAGCCCCGGGGAGCTGTTTTTT.

This clonotype was recorded at least ten times. V gene TRBV6-2 or TRBV6-3 combines with J gene TRBJ2-1; D may match TRBD1 or TRBD2 (5 bases each). The V and J ends lost 7 bases and 9 bases respectively, with 19 bases between them. CDR1 and CDR2 from the germline V gene are MNHEY and SVGEGT. This CDR3 is 14 amino acids long. The DNA of the CDR3 is TGTGCCAGCACCCAGGGAACCGGGGCGGGTGAGCAGTTCTTC. As protein: CASTQGTGAGEQFF.

The V call is TRBV5-1, the J call TRBJ1-6; 8 bases are a match to TRBD1. The V and J ends lost 4 bases and 9 bases, in that order; junction bases with no gene match: 6. Germline V CDR1 and CDR2: SGHRS, YFSETQ. The CDR3 runs 14 residues. The CDR3 loop is CASSTGTGGSPLHF. The CDR3 region has the DNA TGCGCCAGCAGCACCGGGACAGGAGGTTCACCCCTCCACTTT.

This clonotype came up many times. The rearrangement joins TRBV18 to TRBJ1-1, with a weak D call TRBD1 (6 bases). The ends were cut back, 6 bases at V and 7 bases at J, with 15 bases in the middle. The V gene's germline CDR1 is KGHSH and CDR2 LQKENI. The CDR3 has 13 amino acids. The CDR3 spells CASSRVGGDEAFF. CDR3 sequence (DNA): TGTGCCAGCTCCCGGGTCGGGGGCGATGAAGCTTTCTTT.